These 28 T cell receptor beta chains share one sample of origin, sequenced in a study of blood T cell repertoires in COVID-19. The assay was immunoSEQ multiplex PCR, and TCRdb's table has in-frame clones only and misses some. The sample yields some 220,000 clones, approximately 87% seen once. The sequencing sample was made of PBMCs or T cells enriched from blood (not recorded which). Receptors were obtained from a woman in her forties or fifties in a cohort exposed to, infected with or recovered from COVID-19 (not recorded which).

The chain carries TRBV19 and TRBJ2-7; 9 bases align to TRBD2. With V trimmed by 2 bases and J by 4 bases, 6 bases remained unmatched. Per germline, CDR1 LNHDA and CDR2 SQIVND (reference sequence). This CDR3 contains 15 residues. CDR3 nucleotides: TGTGCCAGTAGTATATCGGGTAGCGGGGGTTACGAGCAGTACTTC. Residues: CASSISGSGGYEQYF.

This chain joins TRBV10-1 and TRBJ1-2; 8 positions agree with TRBD1. Germline values: CDR1 WNHNN, CDR2 SYGVQD (reference sequence). With V trimmed by 3 bases and J by 4 bases, 7 bases remained unmatched. The CDR3 is made up of 15 amino acids. As DNA, the CDR3 is TGCGCCAGCAGTGACTTGGGACAGGAAAGCTATGGCTACACCTTC. Its translation is CASSDLGQESYGYTF.

This rearrangement joins TRBV21-1 to TRBJ2-1; the table gives TRBD1 as D, unverified against the DNA. TRBV21-1 is a known pseudogene. The CDR3 runs 19 residues. CDR3 sequence: CASSKGAQRPAGFNNEQFF. CDR3 bases: TGTGCCAGCAGCAAAGGGGCCCAAAGACCCGCAGGGTTCAACAATGAGCAGTTCTTC.

The rearrangement uses TRBV9 and TRBJ1-4, with 7 bases that match TRBD1. The CDR3 consists of 15 residues. CDR1 is SGDLS and CDR2 is YYNGEE in the germline V gene. V lost 3 bases, J lost 4 bases, and 6 bases stayed unmatched. This chain's CDR3 is CASSETGTDNEKLFF. The CDR3 nucleotides are TGTGCCAGCAGCGAGACCGGGACAGATAATGAAAAACTGTTTTTT.

V is TRBV19 and J is TRBJ2-3, with TRBD2 identical over 7 bases. The CDR3 runs 14 residues. Germline assignment: CDR1 LNHDA and CDR2 SQIVND (reference sequence). Trimming removed 7 bases from V and 2 bases from J; junction bases left unmatched: 6. Here the CDR3 DNA reads TGTGCCAGTACTAGGACTAGTGTCACAGATACGCAGTATTTT. Its protein is CASTRTSVTDTQYF.

This chain uses TRBV7-2 with TRBJ1-1; unclear D gene. CDR3 size: 15 residues. Germline CDR1 is SGHTA and CDR2 is FQGNSA. The V end lost 4 bases, the J end lost 0 bases, and 12 bases lay between the germline ends. CDR3 in DNA: TGTGCCAGCAGCTCGGCATGGGCCATGAACACTGAAGCTTTCTTT. It codes for CASSSAWAMNTEAFF.

The V and J genes are TRBV4-3 and TRBJ1-6; TRBD1 matches at 8 bases. The CDR3 extends over 14 amino acids. Germline V gene lookup returns CDR1 LGHNA and CDR2 YSLEER. V shed 1 base and J 10 bases; nucleotides not matched to a gene: 3. The CDR3 region has the DNA TGCGCCAGCAGCCAAGCAGGGGGCTGGTCACCCCTCCACTTT. Encoded protein: CASSQAGGWSPLHF.

The CDR3 reads CAWSVSATGNTIYF. Written as DNA, the CDR3 is TGTGCCTGGAGTGTATCTGCGACTGGAAACACCATATATTTT. This sequence joins TRBV30 and TRBJ1-3; D ambiguous. Trimming removed 0 bases at V and 2 bases at J, with 8 bases between. Germline V lookup: CDR1 GTSNPN, CDR2 SVGIG (reference sequence). The CDR3 sequence is 14 residues long.

The V and J genes are TRBV4-3 and TRBJ1-1; D perhaps matches TRBD1 (5 bases). Germline-derived CDR1 and CDR2 are LGHNA and YSLEER. The CDR3 runs 16 residues. V was trimmed by 2 bases and J by 4 bases, leaving 17 bases between them. The CDR3 DNA reads TGCGCCAGCAGCCAACAACCCACAGGTACGGGCACTGAAGCTTTCTTT. It yields the protein CASSQQPTGTGTEAFF.

This chain uses TRBV19 with TRBJ1-2; 11 bases fit TRBD1. The CDR3 runs 14 residues. Per the germline V gene, CDR1 is LNHDA and CDR2 is SQIVND (reference sequence). J was trimmed by 6 bases and V by 7 bases; bases with no gene match: 7. The DNA of the CDR3 is TGTGCCAGTACCCGGGACAGGGGGTTACATGGCTACACCTTC. This codes for CASTRDRGLHGYTF.

J is TRBJ1-2 and V is TRBV5-1; 8 bases align to TRBD1. Per the germline V gene, CDR1 is SGHRS and CDR2 is YFSETQ. CDR3 length equals 16 residues. With 0 bases clipped from V and 4 bases from J, the junction kept 8 bases outside the gene matches. The CDR3 reads CASSLAVTGGPYGYTF. In DNA, the CDR3 is TGCGCCAGCAGCTTGGCCGTTACAGGGGGACCCTATGGCTACACCTTC.

In DNA form, the CDR3 reads TGCGCCAGCAGCTTGAGACCGGACAGGAACACTGAAGCTTTCTTT. Encoded protein: CASSLRPDRNTEAFF. The chain employs TRBV5-1 and TRBJ1-1; tentative D call: TRBD1 (6 bases). The CDR3 totals 15 residues. Germline lookup yields CDR1 SGHRS and CDR2 YFSETQ. Between the trimmed V and J ends, which lost 1 base and 1 base, there was a span of 11 bases.

There are a few counts of this clone. The CDR3 sequence is CASSEHGRQPEGQYF. The CDR3 bases are TGTGCCAGCAGTGAGCACGGGAGACAACCGGAGGGCCAGTACTTC. This chain links TRBV6-1 with TRBJ2-5; D is possibly TRBD2 (6 bases). Germline V gene lookup returns CDR1 MNHNS and CDR2 SASEGT. Trimming cost V 3 bases and J 10 bases, with 21 bases left between them. The CDR3 runs 15 residues.

The chain recombines TRBV3-1 (or the pseudogene TRBV3-2) with TRBJ1-1, with unresolved D. CDR1 and CDR2 (germline): LGHDT, YNNKEL (reference sequence). CDR3 length: 11 amino acids. The V end was cut by 1 base, the J end by 6 bases, with 3 bases between. CDR3 DNA: TGTGCCAGCAGCCAAGTATCTGAAGCTTTCTTT. As protein: CASSQVSEAFF.

The rearrangement uses TRBV28 and TRBJ1-5; D is undetermined. Germline CDR1 reads MDHEN; CDR2 reads SYDVKM. The CDR3 extends over 13 amino acids. With 3 bases removed from V and 6 bases from J, the gap between germline ends came to 9 bases. The CDR3 bases are TGTGCCAGCAGTTTTGAGAATACTCAGCCCCAGCATTTT. Translated, it gives CASSFENTQPQHF.

This chain connects TRBV5-5 to TRBJ1-2; 7 bases are shared with TRBD1. The germline V gene encodes CDR1 SGHKS and CDR2 YYEKEE (reference sequence). The V gene end was trimmed by 0 bases and the J gene end by 4 bases; junction bases not matched to a gene: 3. The CDR3 consists of 14 residues. CDR3 nucleotides: TGTGCCAGCAGCTTGGGACAGGGTGGCTATGGCTACACCTTC. This gives the protein CASSLGQGGYGYTF.

The table lists this clone with a count of one. This rearrangement joins TRBV10-2 to TRBJ1-3; a weak D match, TRBD1 (6 bases). Germline V CDR1 and CDR2: WSHSY, SAAADI. V dropped 0 bases and J dropped 0 bases, with 9 bases sitting between them. CDR3 length equals 16 residues. The CDR3 spells CASSESGTRSGNTIYF. The CDR3 DNA reads as TGCGCCAGCAGTGAGTCGGGGACACGCTCTGGAAACACCATATATTTT.

The chain carries TRBV6-5 and TRBJ1-1; 9 bases agree with TRBD1. The CDR3 length is 15 residues. Per germline, CDR1 MNHEY and CDR2 SVGAGI. With V trimmed by 5 bases and J by 4 bases, 8 bases remained unmatched. CDR3 amino acids: CASSLRDRASTEAFF. The CDR3 nucleotides read TGTGCCAGCAGTCTCCGGGACAGGGCAAGCACTGAAGCTTTCTTT.

The chain combines TRBV28 with TRBJ2-3, with TRBD1 as a possible D gene (5 bases). V dropped 5 bases and J dropped 5 bases, with 14 bases sitting between them. The CDR3 length is 14 residues. The germline CDR1 and CDR2 sequences are MDHEN and SYDVKM. CDR3 in DNA: TGTGCCAGCAGTAGCAGGGTAATCGGAGATACGCAGTATTTT. Amino acid sequence: CASSSRVIGDTQYF. Together with reference TRBV28 and TRBJ2-3, the CDR3 gives the full variable domain: DVKVTQSSRYLVKRTGEKVFLECVQDMDHENMFWYRQDPGLGLRLIYFSYDVKMKEKGDIPEGYSVSREKKERFSLILESASTNQTSMYLCASSSRVIGDTQYFGPGTRLTVL.

This chain uses TRBV5-8 with TRBJ1-2; D is unclear. CDR3 length: 15 residues. Germline values: CDR1 SGHTS, CDR2 YDEGEE. The germline V and J ends were trimmed by 2 bases and 0 bases, with 11 bases remaining between them. The CDR3 coding sequence is TGTGCCAGCAGCTTTGTGCCAGTTACTAACTATGGCTACACCTTC. Its translation is CASSFVPVTNYGYTF.

This chain connects TRBV12-3 or TRBV12-4 to TRBJ1-4; weak D call: TRBD1 (6 bases). The CDR3 totals 13 residues. Trimming shortened V by 2 bases and J by 8 bases, and 9 bases separated the two germline ends. As DNA, the CDR3 is TGTGCCAGCAGTTTAAAGCAGGGGGAAAAACTGTTTTTT. Translated, it gives CASSLKQGEKLFF.

This clone was observed a single time. The same CDR3 is also encoded by other DNA sequences in this sample. The V call is TRBV5-1, the J call TRBJ2-3; D is uncertain. Germline CDR1 is SGHRS and CDR2 is YFSETQ. Trimming cost V 0 bases and J 5 bases, with 4 bases left between them. CDR3 length equals 12 residues. The CDR3 loop is CASSLAGDTQYF. The CDR3 DNA follows: TGCGCCAGCAGCTTGGCCGGAGATACGCAGTATTTT.

For this clone: Other DNA sequences in the sample encode the same CDR3. V usage is TRBV5-4 and J usage is TRBJ1-1; no clear D. CDR1 is SGHNT, CDR2 YYREEE, per germline (reference sequence). V lost 0 bases, J lost 1 base, and 4 bases lay in between. The CDR3 is 13 amino acids. In nucleotides, the CDR3 is TGTGCCAGCAGCTTGGACTGGAACACTGAAGCTTTCTTT. This codes for CASSLDWNTEAFF. The whole variable domain, remainder taken from reference TRBV5-4 and TRBJ1-1, is ETGVTQSPTHLIKTRGQQVTLRCSSQSGHNTVSWYQQALGQGPQFIFQYYREEENGRGNFPPRFSGLQFPNYSSELNVNALELDDSALYLCASSLDWNTEAFFGQGTRLTVV.

This chain uses TRBV5-4 with TRBJ2-5; the match to TRBD2 covers 13 bases. The V and J ends lost 4 bases and 4 bases, in that order; junction bases with no gene match: 7. There are 16 residues in the CDR3. From germline, CDR1 is SGHNT and CDR2 YYREEE (reference sequence). CDR3 sequence reads: CASSLLAGGRGETQYF. The DNA for the CDR3 is TGTGCCAGCAGCCTACTAGCGGGGGGGCGAGGAGAGACCCAGTACTTC.

This sequence joins TRBV5-4 and TRBJ2-1; D is uncertain. Germline CDR1 reads SGHNT; CDR2 reads YYREEE (reference sequence). CDR3 length: 15 residues. Trimming shortened V by 2 bases and J by 5 bases, and 14 bases separated the two germline ends. CDR3 region: CASSFSFHPDNEQFF. CDR3 DNA sequence: TGTGCCAGCAGCTTTAGTTTCCATCCGGACAATGAGCAGTTCTTC.

The gene calls are TRBV7-6 and TRBJ1-4; no firm D call. The CDR3 extends over 16 amino acids. Trimming took off 5 bases at V and 1 base at J, with 14 bases between the two ends. Germline V gene data show CDR1 as SGHVS and CDR2 as FNYEAQ. The CDR3 coding sequence is TGTGCCAGCAGCGGGGAGTTGAGCCTAACTAATGAAAAACTGTTTTTT. This sequence encodes CASSGELSLTNEKLFF.

The rearrangement links TRBV5-1 to TRBJ2-3; TRBD1 matches 9 bases. V lost 0 bases to trimming and J lost 2 bases; unmatched junction nucleotides: 1. CDR1 is SGHRS and CDR2 is YFSETQ in the germline V gene. The CDR3 sequence is 15 residues long. The CDR3 DNA reads TGCGCCAGCAGCTTGGGGACAGGGGACACAGATACGCAGTATTTT. Its translation: CASSLGTGDTDTQYF.

The chain links TRBV29-1 to TRBJ2-5; D is possibly TRBD1 (6 bases). Looked up from germline, CDR1 is SQVTM and CDR2 is ANQGSEA. This CDR3 region has 14 residues. Trimming left V 1 base short and J 4 bases short, with 13 bases between. CDR3 residues: CSVEAQQGGETQYF. In DNA, the CDR3 is TGCAGCGTTGAAGCCCAACAGGGTGGAGAGACCCAGTACTTC.